A selection of T cell receptor beta chains follows, all from one sample in a study of blood T cell repertoires in COVID-19. The repertoire was sequenced with immunoSEQ multiplex PCR; TCRdb's copy has only in-frame clones and lacks some. Counted here are about 190,000 clones, 86% occurring once; the ten biggest clones make up just under 25%. The source material was PBMCs or T cells enriched from blood (not recorded which). Receptors were obtained from a woman aged 35 to 49 in a cohort exposed to, infected with or recovered from COVID-19 (not recorded which). The CDR3 runs from the conserved cysteine through the conserved F or W. D genes are given only for firm matches. The listing skips clone size in some rows; elsewhere it reads once, few, many or a size class.

D gene: TRBD1; clone size: -; J gene: TRBJ2-7; V gene: TRBV6-5; CDR3 DNA: TGTGCCAGTACGGACAGGGACGAGCAGTACTTC; CDR3 protein: CASTDRDEQYF
D gene: -; clone size: -; J gene: TRBJ2-3; V gene: TRBV5-4; CDR3 DNA: TGTGCCAGCAGCCCTGGTAGGGGCCGGAACACAGATACGCAGTATTTT; CDR3 protein: CASSPGRGRNTDTQYF
D gene: -; clone size: few; J gene: TRBJ1-1; V gene: TRBV6-2/TRBV6-3; CDR3 DNA: TGTGCCAGCAGTTACTCGCCAGGGAACACTGAAGCTTTCTTT; CDR3 protein: CASSYSPGNTEAFF
D gene: -; clone size: -; J gene: TRBJ1-3; V gene: TRBV4-1; CDR3 DNA: TGCGCCAGCAGCCGAACAACAGGGAGTTCTGGAAACACCATATATTTT; CDR3 protein: CASSRTTGSSGNTIYF
D gene: -; clone size: -; J gene: TRBJ2-2; V gene: TRBV9; CDR3 DNA: TGTGCCAGCAGCGTAGGAACAACCGGGGAGCTGTTTTTT; CDR3 protein: CASSVGTTGELFF
D gene: -; clone size: -; J gene: TRBJ2-5; V gene: TRBV2; CDR3 DNA: TGTGCCAGCAGGAATAGCGTCGAAGAGACCCAGTACTTC; CDR3 protein: CASRNSVEETQYF
D gene: TRBD2; clone size: once; J gene: TRBJ2-7; V gene: TRBV29-1; CDR3 DNA: TGCAGCGTTGAGCAGACTAGCGCGCCATACGAGCAGTACTTC; CDR3 protein: CSVEQTSAPYEQYF
D gene: -; clone size: -; J gene: TRBJ2-7; V gene: TRBV6-1; CDR3 DNA: TGTGCCAGCAGTGAACAGGACAGCTCCTACGAGCAGTACTTC; CDR3 protein: CASSEQDSSYEQYF
D gene: -; clone size: once; J gene: TRBJ2-7; V gene: TRBV11-2; CDR3 DNA: TGTGCCAGCAGCCCCCGCCGGGAAACCTACGAGCAGTACTTC; CDR3 protein: CASSPRRETYEQYF
D gene: -; clone size: -; J gene: TRBJ1-6; V gene: TRBV11-2; CDR3 DNA: TGTGCCAGCAGCTTAGTTTATGACGGTCCGCGGCGTGATTCACCCCTCCACTTT; CDR3 protein: CASSLVYDGPRRDSPLHF
D gene: TRBD2; clone size: -; J gene: TRBJ2-1; V gene: TRBV10-2; CDR3 DNA: TGCGCCAGCAGTGAGAGGACTAGCGGATACAATGAGCAGTTCTTC; CDR3 protein: CASSERTSGYNEQFF
D gene: -; clone size: -; J gene: TRBJ1-6; V gene: TRBV15; CDR3 DNA: TGTGCCACCAGCAGAGATAGGAGTCTTTCAAGGAGACCCCTCCACTTT; CDR3 protein: CATSRDRSLSRRPLHF
D gene: -; clone size: -; J gene: TRBJ1-4; V gene: TRBV29-1; CDR3 DNA: TGCAGCGTTGAACAGGGTGGAAGGGAAAAACTGTTTTTT; CDR3 protein: CSVEQGGREKLFF
D gene: TRBD2; clone size: -; J gene: TRBJ2-2; V gene: TRBV12-5; CDR3 DNA: TGTGCTAGTGGTTTGGCCTCGGGAGGCGGGGAGCTGTTTTTT; CDR3 protein: CASGLASGGGELFF
D gene: -; clone size: -; J gene: TRBJ1-2; V gene: TRBV4-1; CDR3 DNA: TGCGCCAGCAGCGAACAGACAGCAAAGTATGGCTACACCTTC; CDR3 protein: CASSEQTAKYGYTF
D gene: -; clone size: -; J gene: TRBJ2-1; V gene: TRBV27; CDR3 DNA: TGTGCCAGCAGTTTATCAGGGAGCTCCTACAATGAGCAGTTCTTC; CDR3 protein: CASSLSGSSYNEQFF
D gene: -; clone size: once; J gene: TRBJ1-1; V gene: TRBV27; CDR3 DNA: TGTGCCAGCAGCTCTCACTATCGCTCTGAAGCTTTCTTT; CDR3 protein: CASSSHYRSEAFF
D gene: -; clone size: -; J gene: TRBJ1-6; V gene: TRBV9; CDR3 DNA: TGTGCCAGCAGCGGCACGGGAGGACCCCTCCACTTT; CDR3 protein: CASSGTGGPLHF
D gene: -; clone size: -; J gene: TRBJ2-7; V gene: TRBV11-2; CDR3 DNA: TGTGCCAGCAGCTTATTCGGCTACGAGCAGTACTTC; CDR3 protein: CASSLFGYEQYF
D gene: TRBD1; clone size: -; J gene: TRBJ1-1; V gene: TRBV4-2; CDR3 DNA: TGTGCCAGCAGCCAAGATCAGGCAGGGGGCGGCACTGAAGCTTTCTTT; CDR3 protein: CASSQDQAGGGTEAFF
D gene: TRBD1; clone size: -; J gene: TRBJ1-2; V gene: TRBV5-1; CDR3 DNA: TGCGCCAGCAGCTTGGGGGACAGGGACTATGGCTACACCTTC; CDR3 protein: CASSLGDRDYGYTF
D gene: -; clone size: -; J gene: TRBJ1-1; V gene: TRBV7-9; CDR3 DNA: TGTGCCAGCAGCCCACCCTCGCAGGCTATATCTGAAGCTTTCTTT; CDR3 protein: CASSPPSQAISEAFF